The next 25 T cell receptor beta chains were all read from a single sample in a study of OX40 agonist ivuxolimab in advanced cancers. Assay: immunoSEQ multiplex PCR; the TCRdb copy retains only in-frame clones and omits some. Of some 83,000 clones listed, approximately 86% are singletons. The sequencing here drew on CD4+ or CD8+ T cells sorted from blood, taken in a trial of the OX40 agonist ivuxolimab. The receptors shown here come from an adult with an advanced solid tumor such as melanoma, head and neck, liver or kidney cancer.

CDR3 sequence (DNA): TGTGCCAGCAGTTACTCGGCCCTTACACCCCTCCACTTT. The encoded protein is CASSYSALTPLHF. The chain is built from TRBV6-5 and TRBJ1-6; D remains unclear. Trimming shortened V by 0 bases and J by 11 bases, and 8 bases separated the two germline ends. The CDR3 consists of 13 residues. The germline CDR1 and CDR2 sequences are MNHEY and SVGAGI.

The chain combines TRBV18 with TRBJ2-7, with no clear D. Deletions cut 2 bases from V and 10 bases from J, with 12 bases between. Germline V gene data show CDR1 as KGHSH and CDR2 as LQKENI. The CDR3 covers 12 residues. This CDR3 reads CASSPSNSFQYF. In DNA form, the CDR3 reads TGTGCCAGCTCACCATCGAACAGTTTCCAGTACTTC.

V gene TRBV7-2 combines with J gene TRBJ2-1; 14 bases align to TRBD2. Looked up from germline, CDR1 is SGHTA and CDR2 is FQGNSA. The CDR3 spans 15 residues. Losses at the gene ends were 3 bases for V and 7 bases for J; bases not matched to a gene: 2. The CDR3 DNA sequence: TGTGCCAGCAGCTTCGGGACTAGCGGGGGAAATGAGCAGTTCTTC. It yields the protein CASSFGTSGGNEQFF.

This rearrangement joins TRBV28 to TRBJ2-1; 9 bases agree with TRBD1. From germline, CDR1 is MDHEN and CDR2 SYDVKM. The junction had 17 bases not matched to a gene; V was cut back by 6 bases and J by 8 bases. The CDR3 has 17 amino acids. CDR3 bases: TGTGCCAGCAGCTCTCAAGCCTTTAGGACAGGGGTGGATGAGCAGTTCTTC. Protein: CASSSQAFRTGVDEQFF.

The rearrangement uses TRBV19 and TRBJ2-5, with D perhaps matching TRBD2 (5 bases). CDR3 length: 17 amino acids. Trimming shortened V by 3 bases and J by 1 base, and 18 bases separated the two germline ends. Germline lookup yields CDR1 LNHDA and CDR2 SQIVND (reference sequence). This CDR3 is CASSIIPGKGSQETQYF. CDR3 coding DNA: TGTGCCAGTAGTATTATCCCGGGGAAGGGCAGCCAAGAGACCCAGTACTTC. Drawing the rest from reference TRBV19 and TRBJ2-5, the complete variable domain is DGGITQSPKYLFRKEGQNVTLSCEQNLNHDAMYWYRQDPGQGLRLIYYSQIVNDFQKGDIAEGYSVSREKKESFPLTVTSAQKNPTAFYLCASSIIPGKGSQETQYFGPGTRLLVL.

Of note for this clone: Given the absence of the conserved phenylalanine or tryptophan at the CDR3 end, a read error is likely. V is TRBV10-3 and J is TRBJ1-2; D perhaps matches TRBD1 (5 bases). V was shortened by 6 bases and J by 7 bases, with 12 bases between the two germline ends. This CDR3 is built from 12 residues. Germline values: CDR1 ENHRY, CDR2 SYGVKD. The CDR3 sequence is CAIRQTRGGYTL. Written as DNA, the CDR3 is TGTGCCATCAGGCAAACTAGGGGTGGCTACACCCTC.

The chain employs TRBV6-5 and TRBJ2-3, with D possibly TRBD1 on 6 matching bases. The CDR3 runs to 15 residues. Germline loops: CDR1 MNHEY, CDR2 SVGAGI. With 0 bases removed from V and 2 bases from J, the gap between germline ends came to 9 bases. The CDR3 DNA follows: TGTGCCAGCAGTTACTCAAACAGGGTCACAGATACGCAGTATTTT. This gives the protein CASSYSNRVTDTQYF.

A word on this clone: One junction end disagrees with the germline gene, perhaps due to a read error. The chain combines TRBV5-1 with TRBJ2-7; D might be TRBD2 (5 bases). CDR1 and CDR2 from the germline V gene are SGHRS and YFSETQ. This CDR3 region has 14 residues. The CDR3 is CASKVAGGSFEQYF. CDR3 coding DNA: TGCGCCAGCAAGGTTGCAGGCGGGTCCTTCGAGCAGTACTTC. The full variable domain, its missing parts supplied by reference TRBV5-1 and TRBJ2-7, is KAGVTQTPRYLIKTRGQQVTLSCSPISGHRSVSWYQQTPGQGLQFLFEYFSETQRNKGNFPGRFSGRQFSNSRSEMNVSTLELGDSALYLCASKVAGGSFEQYFGPGTRLTVT.

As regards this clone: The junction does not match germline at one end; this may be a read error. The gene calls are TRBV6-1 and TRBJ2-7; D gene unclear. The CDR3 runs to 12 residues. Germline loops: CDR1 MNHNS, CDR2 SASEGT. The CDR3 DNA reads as TGTGCCAGCAGTCAAGCAAGCCAAGAGCAGTACTTC. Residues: CASSQASQEQYF.

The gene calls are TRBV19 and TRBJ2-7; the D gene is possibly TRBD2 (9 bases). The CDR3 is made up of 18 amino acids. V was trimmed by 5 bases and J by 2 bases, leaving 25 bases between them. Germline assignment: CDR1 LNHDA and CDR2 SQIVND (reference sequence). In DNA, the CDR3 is TGTGCCAGTAGTCGGACAGGGCGAGAGGTAGCGGGGGCCTACGAGCAGTACTTC. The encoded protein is CASSRTGREVAGAYEQYF.

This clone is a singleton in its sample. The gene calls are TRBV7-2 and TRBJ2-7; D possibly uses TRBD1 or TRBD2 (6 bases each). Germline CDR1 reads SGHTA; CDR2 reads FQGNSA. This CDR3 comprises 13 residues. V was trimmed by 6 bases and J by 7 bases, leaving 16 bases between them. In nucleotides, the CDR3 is TGTGCCAGCAGACGGGACTCCCAGGGGGAGCAGTACTTC. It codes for CASRRDSQGEQYF.

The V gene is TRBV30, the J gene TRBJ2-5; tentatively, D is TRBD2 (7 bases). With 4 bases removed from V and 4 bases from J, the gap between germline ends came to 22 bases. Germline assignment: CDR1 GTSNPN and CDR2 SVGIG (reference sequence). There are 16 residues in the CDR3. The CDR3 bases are TGTGCCTGGACCAGAGGGGGGGCCCCCGGTGGAGAGACCCAGTACTTC. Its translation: CAWTRGGAPGGETQYF.

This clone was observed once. The DNA for the CDR3 is TGTGCCAGCAGAGATAGCGGGGGAAGCACAGATACGCAGTATTTT. As protein: CASRDSGGSTDTQYF. The chain has TRBV6-5 and TRBJ2-3; the match to TRBD2 covers 9 bases. The CDR3 sequence is 15 residues long. The V gene's germline CDR1 is MNHEY and CDR2 SVGAGI. Trimming removed 6 bases from V and 0 bases from J; junction bases left unmatched: 4.

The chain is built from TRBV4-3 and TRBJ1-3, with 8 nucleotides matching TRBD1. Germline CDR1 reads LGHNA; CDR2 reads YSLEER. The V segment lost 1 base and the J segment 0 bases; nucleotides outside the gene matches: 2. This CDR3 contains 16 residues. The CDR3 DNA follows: TGCGCCAGCAGCCAAGTGCAGGGGGCCTCTGGAAACACCATATATTTT. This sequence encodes CASSQVQGASGNTIYF.

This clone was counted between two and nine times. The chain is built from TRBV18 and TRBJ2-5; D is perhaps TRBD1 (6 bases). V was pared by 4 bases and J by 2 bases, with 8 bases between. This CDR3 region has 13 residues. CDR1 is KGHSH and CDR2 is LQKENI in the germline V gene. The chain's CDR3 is CASSLDRQETQYF. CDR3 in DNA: TGTGCCAGCTCACTGGACAGACAAGAGACCCAGTACTTC.

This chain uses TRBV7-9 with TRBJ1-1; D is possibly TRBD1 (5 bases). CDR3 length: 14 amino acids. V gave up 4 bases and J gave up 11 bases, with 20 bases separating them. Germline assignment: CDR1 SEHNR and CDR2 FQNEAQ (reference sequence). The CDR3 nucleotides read TGTGCCAGCAGCTCCTCTGGGGGGAGCGGGCTTGCTTTCTTT. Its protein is CASSSSGGSGLAFF.

The CDR3 DNA is TGCAGCGTTACTCGCTGGGGATTTAAATCCGGGGAGCTGTTTTTT. Encoded protein: CSVTRWGFKSGELFF. J is TRBJ2-2 and V is TRBV29-1; D gene ambiguous. CDR1 and CDR2 from the germline V gene are SQVTM and ANQGSEA. The CDR3 length is 15 residues. V dropped 5 bases and J dropped 6 bases, with 19 bases sitting between them.

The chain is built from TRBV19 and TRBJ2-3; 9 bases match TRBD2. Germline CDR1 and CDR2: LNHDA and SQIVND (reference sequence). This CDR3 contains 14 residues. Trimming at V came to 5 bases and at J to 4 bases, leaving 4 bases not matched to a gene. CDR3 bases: TGTGCCAGTAGTGATAGCGGGAGTGCAGATACGCAGTATTTT. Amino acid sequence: CASSDSGSADTQYF.

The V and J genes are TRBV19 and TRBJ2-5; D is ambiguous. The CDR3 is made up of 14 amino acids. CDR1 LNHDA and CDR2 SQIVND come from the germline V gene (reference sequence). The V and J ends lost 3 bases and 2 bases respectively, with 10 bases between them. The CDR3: CASSMIWGQETQYF. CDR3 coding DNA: TGTGCCAGTAGTATGATTTGGGGACAAGAGACCCAGTACTTC.

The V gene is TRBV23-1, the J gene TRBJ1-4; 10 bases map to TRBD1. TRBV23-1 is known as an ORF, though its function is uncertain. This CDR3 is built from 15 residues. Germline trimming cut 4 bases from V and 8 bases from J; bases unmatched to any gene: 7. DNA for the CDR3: TGCGCCAGCAGTCCTCGGGACAGGGGTTGGGAAAAACTGTTTTTT. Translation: CASSPRDRGWEKLFF.

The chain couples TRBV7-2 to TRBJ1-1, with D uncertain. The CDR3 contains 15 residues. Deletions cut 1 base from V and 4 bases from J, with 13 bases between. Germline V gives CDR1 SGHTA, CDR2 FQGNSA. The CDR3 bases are TGTGCCAGCAGCTTAGACTCGGGTTTTGGCACTGAAGCTTTCTTT. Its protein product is CASSLDSGFGTEAFF.

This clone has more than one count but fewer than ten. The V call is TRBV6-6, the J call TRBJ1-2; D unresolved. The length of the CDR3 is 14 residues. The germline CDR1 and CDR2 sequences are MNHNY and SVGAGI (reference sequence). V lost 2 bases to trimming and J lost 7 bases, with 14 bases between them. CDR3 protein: CASSYPLGESGYTF. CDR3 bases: TGTGCCAGCAGTTACCCCCTCGGGGAGTCTGGCTACACCTTC.

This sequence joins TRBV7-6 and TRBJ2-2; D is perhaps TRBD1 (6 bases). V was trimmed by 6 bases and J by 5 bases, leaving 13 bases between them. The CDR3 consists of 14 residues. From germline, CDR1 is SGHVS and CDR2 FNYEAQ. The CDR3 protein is CASSFQGKTGELFF. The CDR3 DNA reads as TGTGCCAGCAGTTTCCAGGGGAAAACCGGGGAGCTGTTTTTT.

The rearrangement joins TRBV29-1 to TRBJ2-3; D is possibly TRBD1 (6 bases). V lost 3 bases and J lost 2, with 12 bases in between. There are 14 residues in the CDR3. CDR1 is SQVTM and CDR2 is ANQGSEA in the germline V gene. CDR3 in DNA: TGCAGCGTTGATCAGGGGACAACCACAGATACGCAGTATTTT. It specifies CSVDQGTTTDTQYF.

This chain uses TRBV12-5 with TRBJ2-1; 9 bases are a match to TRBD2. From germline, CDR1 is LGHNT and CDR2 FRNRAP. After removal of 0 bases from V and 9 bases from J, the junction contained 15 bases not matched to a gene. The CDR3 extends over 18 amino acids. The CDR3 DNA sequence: TGTGCTAGTGGTTTGGTAGGGGTGAGCGCTAGCGGGAACCCTGAGCAGTTCTTC. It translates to CASGLVGVSASGNPEQFF. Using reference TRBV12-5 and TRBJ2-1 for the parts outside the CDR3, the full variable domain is DARVTQTPRHKVTEMGQEVTMRCQPILGHNTVFWYRQTMMQGLELLAYFRNRAPLDDSGMPKDRFSAEMPDATLATLKIQPSEPRDSAVYFCASGLVGVSASGNPEQFFGPGTRLTVL.